One sample yielded the 8 T cell receptor beta chains listed below, sequenced in a study of T cell clonality in common variable immunodeficiency. TCRdb's copy holds only in-frame clones and misses some; the assay was immunoSEQ multiplex PCR. The repertoire shows approximately 60,000 clones, none seen only once; the top ten take 0.65% to 1%. Sequencing was carried out using peripheral blood mononuclear cells. These receptors came from a person aged 18 to 70 in good health.

Ten or more counts support this clone. Read data end 3 residues before the CDR3 end; the end is taken from the germline J gene. The rearrangement joins TRBV19 to TRBJ1-1, with D perhaps TRBD1 (5 bases). Germline V CDR1 and CDR2: LNHDA, SQIVND (reference sequence). Deletions cut 8 bases from V and 3 bases from J, with 13 bases between. The CDR3 sequence is 13 residues long. CDR3 sequence reads: CASGVWGDTEAFF. The covered CDR3 bases are TGTGCCAGTGGGGTTTGGGGGGACACTGAA. The complete variable domain, with remaining parts taken from reference TRBV19 and TRBJ1-1, reads DGGITQSPKYLFRKEGQNVTLSCEQNLNHDAMYWYRQDPGQGLRLIYYSQIVNDFQKGDIAEGYSVSREKKESFPLTVTSAQKNPTAFYLCASGVWGDTEAFFGQGTRLTVV.

Incomplete CDR3 DNA: TGTGCCAGCTCACCTACCGACTGGTACCGTGGAGATACC. Its translation is CASSPTDWYRGDT. The complete CDR3 reads CASSPTDWYRGDTYTF. V is TRBV18 and J is TRBJ1-2; D unclear. The read ends 3 residues early relative to the CDR3; the germline J gene fills the gap. The CDR3 consists of 16 residues. The germline CDR1 and CDR2 sequences are KGHSH and LQKENI.

In this sample, this clone turned up many times. The read terminates 3 residues before the CDR3 end, so the remaining end is supplied by the germline J gene. V is TRBV7-9 and J is TRBJ2-2; possible D gene TRBD1, 5 bases. V was shortened by 8 bases and J by 6 bases, with 19 bases between the two germline ends. Germline V lookup: CDR1 SEHNR, CDR2 FQNEAQ (reference sequence). This CDR3 spans 15 amino acids. The CDR3 here is CASSLGQGNPGELFF. The CDR3 DNA, read in part, is TGTGCCAGCTCCCTAGGGCAGGGTAACCCCGGGGAG.

Details on this clone: The read finishes 3 residues shy of the CDR3 end, and the germline J gene is used to complete it. The rearrangement joins TRBV30 to TRBJ1-2, with TRBD1 as a possible D gene (5 bases). This CDR3 contains 17 residues. The germline V gene encodes CDR1 GTSNPN and CDR2 SVGIG (reference sequence). The CDR3 bases that were read are TGTGCCTGGAGATCTCCGGGACTAGCGGGAGCCGTCTACGAC. It codes for CAWRSPGLAGAVYD. The CDR3, in full, reads CAWRSPGLAGAVYDYTF.

This clone was recorded a few times. The CDR3 is cut off 3 residues early in the read; its end comes from the germline J gene. The rearrangement uses TRBV19 and TRBJ1-2; maybe TRBD1 (5 bases). This CDR3 is built from 16 residues. CDR1 and CDR2 (germline): LNHDA, SQIVND (reference sequence). The part of the CDR3 DNA that was read is TGTGCCAGTAGTTATGAGGCGGGGCGAGTCTACAATGAC. Residues: CASSYEAGRVYND. The CDR3 reads in full as CASSYEAGRVYNDYTF.

This clone was counted between two and nine times. From the germline J gene comes the end of the CDR3, since the read stops 3 residues before it. This chain joins TRBV5-4 and TRBJ2-5, with D tentatively TRBD1 (5 bases). From germline, CDR1 is SGHNT and CDR2 YYREEE (reference sequence). V lost 7 bases and J lost 7, with 17 bases in between. The CDR3 spans 13 residues. CDR3: CASGQGGTGTQYF. Partial CDR3 DNA: TGTGCCAGCGGGCAGGGTGGCACGGGGACC.

Ten or more counts support this clone. Read coverage stops 3 residues before the CDR3 terminus; the germline J gene supplies the remainder. V and J are TRBV19 and TRBJ2-2, with 10 bases identical to TRBD2. The CDR3 is 16 amino acids. After removal of 1 base from V and 5 bases from J, the junction contained 4 bases not matched to a gene. Germline V lookup: CDR1 LNHDA, CDR2 SQIVND (reference sequence). Here the CDR3 reads CASSIGGLARTGELFF. CDR3 bases read: TGTGCCAGTAGTATAGGGGGACTAGCGAGGACCGGGGAG.

This clone was found a few times. The read terminates 3 residues before the CDR3 end, so the remaining end is supplied by the germline J gene. The chain recombines TRBV7-2 with TRBJ2-4; D is perhaps TRBD2 (6 bases). This CDR3 spans 14 amino acids. Per germline, CDR1 SGHTA and CDR2 FQGNSA. CDR3 amino acids: CASSERVLDYGQYF. CDR3 DNA, as far as it was read: TGTGCCAGCAGCGAGAGGGTTTTGGACTATGGT.